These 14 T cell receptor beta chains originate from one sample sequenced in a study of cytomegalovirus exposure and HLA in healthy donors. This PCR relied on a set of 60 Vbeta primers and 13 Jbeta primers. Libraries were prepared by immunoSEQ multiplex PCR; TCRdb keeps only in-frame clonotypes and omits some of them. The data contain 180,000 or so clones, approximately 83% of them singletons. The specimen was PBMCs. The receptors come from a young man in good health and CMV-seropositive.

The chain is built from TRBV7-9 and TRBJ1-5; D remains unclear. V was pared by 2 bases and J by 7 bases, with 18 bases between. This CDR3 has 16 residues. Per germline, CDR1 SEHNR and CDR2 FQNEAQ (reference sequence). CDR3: CASSLIAGSVSQPQHF. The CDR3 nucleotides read TGTGCCAGCAGCTTAATTGCGGGGAGTGTCTCCCAGCCCCAGCATTTT.

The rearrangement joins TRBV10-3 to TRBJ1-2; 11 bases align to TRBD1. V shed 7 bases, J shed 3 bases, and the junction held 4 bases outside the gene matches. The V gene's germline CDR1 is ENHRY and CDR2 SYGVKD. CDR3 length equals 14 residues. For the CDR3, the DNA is TGTGCCATCAACGGACAGGGGGCCGACTATGGCTACACCTTC. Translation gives CAINGQGADYGYTF.

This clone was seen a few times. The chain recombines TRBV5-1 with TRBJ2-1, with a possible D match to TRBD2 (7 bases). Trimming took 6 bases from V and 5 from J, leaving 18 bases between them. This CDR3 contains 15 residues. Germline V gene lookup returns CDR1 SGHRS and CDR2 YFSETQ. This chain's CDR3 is CASTFLRGGDNEQFF. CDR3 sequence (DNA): TGCGCCAGCACGTTCCTAAGAGGGGGGGACAATGAGCAGTTCTTC.

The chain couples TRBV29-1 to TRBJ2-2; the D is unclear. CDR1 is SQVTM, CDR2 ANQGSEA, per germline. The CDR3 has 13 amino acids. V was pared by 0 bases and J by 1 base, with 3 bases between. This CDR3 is CSVEEQNTGELFF. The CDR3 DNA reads TGCAGCGTTGAAGAACAGAACACCGGGGAGCTGTTTTTT.

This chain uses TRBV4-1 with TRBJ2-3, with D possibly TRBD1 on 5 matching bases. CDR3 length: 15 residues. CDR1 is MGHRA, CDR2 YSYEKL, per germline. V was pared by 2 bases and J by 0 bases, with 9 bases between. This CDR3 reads CASSQQGLSTDTQYF. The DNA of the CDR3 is TGCGCCAGCAGCCAACAGGGATTGAGCACAGATACGCAGTATTTT.

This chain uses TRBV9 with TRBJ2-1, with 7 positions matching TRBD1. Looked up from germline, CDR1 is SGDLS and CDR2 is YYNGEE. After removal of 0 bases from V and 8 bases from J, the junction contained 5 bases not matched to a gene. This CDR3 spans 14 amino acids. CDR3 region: CASSVVGQSYEQFF. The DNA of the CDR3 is TGTGCCAGCAGCGTAGTGGGACAGTCCTATGAGCAGTTCTTC.

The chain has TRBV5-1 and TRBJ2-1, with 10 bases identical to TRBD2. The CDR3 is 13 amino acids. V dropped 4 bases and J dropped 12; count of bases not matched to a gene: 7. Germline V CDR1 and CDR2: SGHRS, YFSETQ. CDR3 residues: CASSSSGGTGQFF. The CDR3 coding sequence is TGCGCCAGCAGCAGTAGCGGGGGGACGGGGCAGTTCTTC. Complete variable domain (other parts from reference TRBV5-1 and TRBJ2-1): KAGVTQTPRYLIKTRGQQVTLSCSPISGHRSVSWYQQTPGQGLQFLFEYFSETQRNKGNFPGRFSGRQFSNSRSEMNVSTLELGDSALYLCASSSSGGTGQFFGPGTRLTVL.

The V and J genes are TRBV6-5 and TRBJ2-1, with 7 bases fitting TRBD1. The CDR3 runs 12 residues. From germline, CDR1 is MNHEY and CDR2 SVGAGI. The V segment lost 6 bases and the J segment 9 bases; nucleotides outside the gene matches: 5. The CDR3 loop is CASSQTGLEQFF. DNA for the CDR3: TGTGCCAGCAGCCAGACAGGGCTTGAGCAGTTCTTC.

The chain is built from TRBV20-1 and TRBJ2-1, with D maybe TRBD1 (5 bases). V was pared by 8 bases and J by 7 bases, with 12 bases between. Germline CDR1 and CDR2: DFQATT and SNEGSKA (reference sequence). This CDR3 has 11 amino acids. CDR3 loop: CSSRQLNEQFF. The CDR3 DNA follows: TGCAGTTCCCGACAGTTAAATGAGCAGTTCTTC.

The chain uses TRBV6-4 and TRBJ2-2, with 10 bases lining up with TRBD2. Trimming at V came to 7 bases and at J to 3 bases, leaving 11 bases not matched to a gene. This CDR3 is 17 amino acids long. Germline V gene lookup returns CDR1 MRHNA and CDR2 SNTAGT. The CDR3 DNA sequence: TGTGCCAGCAATGCAATACTAGCGGGGCTATACACCGGGGAGCTGTTTTTT. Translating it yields CASNAILAGLYTGELFF.

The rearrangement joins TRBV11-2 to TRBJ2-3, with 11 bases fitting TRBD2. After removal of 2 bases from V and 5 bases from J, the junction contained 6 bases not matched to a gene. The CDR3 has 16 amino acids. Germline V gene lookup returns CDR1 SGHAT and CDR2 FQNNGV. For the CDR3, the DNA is TGTGCCAGCAGCTTATTTAGCGGGGGGGCCGGAGATACGCAGTATTTT. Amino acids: CASSLFSGGAGDTQYF.

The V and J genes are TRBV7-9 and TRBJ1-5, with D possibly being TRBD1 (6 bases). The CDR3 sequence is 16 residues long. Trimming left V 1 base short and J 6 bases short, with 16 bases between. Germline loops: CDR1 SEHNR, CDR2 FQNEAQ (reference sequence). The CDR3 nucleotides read TGTGCCAGCAGCTTAGAATGGGATACAGGGACTCAGCCCCAGCATTTT. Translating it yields CASSLEWDTGTQPQHF. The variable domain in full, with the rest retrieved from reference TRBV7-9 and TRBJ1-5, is DTGVSQNPRHKITKRGQNVTFRCDPISEHNRLYWYRQTLGQGPEFLTYFQNEAQLEKSRLLSDRFSAERPKGSFSTLEIQRTEQGDSAMYLCASSLEWDTGTQPQHFGDGTRLSIL.

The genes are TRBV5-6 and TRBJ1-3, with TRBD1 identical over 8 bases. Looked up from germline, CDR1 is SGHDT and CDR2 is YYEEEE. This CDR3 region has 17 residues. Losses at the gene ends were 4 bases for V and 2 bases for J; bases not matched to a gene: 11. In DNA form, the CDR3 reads TGTGCCAGCAGCCATCGACAGGGGACGAGAGCTGGAAACACCATATATTTT. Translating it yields CASSHRQGTRAGNTIYF.

DNA of the CDR3: TGTGCCTGGAGTCGACAGGGGGCAATCTCTGGAAACACCATATATTTT. Translation: CAWSRQGAISGNTIYF. The chain couples TRBV30 to TRBJ1-3; TRBD1 matches at 10 bases. The V gene end was trimmed by 2 bases and the J gene end by 0 bases; junction bases not matched to a gene: 4. Per germline, CDR1 GTSNPN and CDR2 SVGIG (reference sequence). The CDR3 has 16 amino acids.